Presented here are 15 T cell receptor beta chains from one specimen sequenced in a study of blood T cell repertoires in COVID-19. Sequencing used immunoSEQ multiplex PCR; TCRdb keeps in-frame clones, though not all of them. The sample gives over 85,000 clones, 85% to 90% of which show up once; about 7.6% is in the top ten. Input material: peripheral blood. The receptors originated from a woman aged 70-85 years with acute or convalescent COVID-19.

This chain joins TRBV10-1 and TRBJ2-3, with 8 bases lining up with TRBD1. This CDR3 is built from 15 residues. CDR1 and CDR2 from the germline V gene are WNHNN and SYGVQD (reference sequence). Losses at the gene ends were 2 bases for V and 6 bases for J; bases not matched to a gene: 7. CDR3 amino acids: CASSETGQVRDTQYF. The CDR3 DNA reads TGCGCCAGCAGTGAGACGGGACAGGTTCGGGATACGCAGTATTTT.

This clone turned up a few times. This chain joins TRBV5-4 and TRBJ1-3; D remains unclear. Trimming removed 0 bases at V and 0 bases at J, with 7 bases between. Germline assignment: CDR1 SGHNT and CDR2 YYREEE (reference sequence). CDR3 length equals 15 residues. This CDR3 is CASSLESNSGNTIYF. The CDR3 coding sequence is TGTGCCAGCAGCTTGGAATCAAACTCTGGAAACACCATATATTTT.

The chain has TRBV3-1 (or the pseudogene TRBV3-2) and TRBJ1-6; D uncertain. Germline CDR1 LGHDT, CDR2 YNNKEL (reference sequence). V lost 1 base to trimming and J lost 1 base, with 8 bases between them. The CDR3 covers 16 residues. The CDR3 nucleotides are TGTGCCAGCAGCCAAGTACGGGGTTCCTATAATTCACCCCTCCACTTT. Amino acid sequence: CASSQVRGSYNSPLHF.

This chain uses TRBV2 with TRBJ2-5; 7 bases are shared with TRBD2. CDR1 is SNHLY, CDR2 FYNNEI, per germline. Trimming cost V 5 bases and J 3 bases; bases outside gene matches: 12. There are 16 residues in the CDR3. CDR3 residues: CASSPRDYQWEETQYF. CDR3 coding DNA: TGTGCCAGCAGTCCTCGGGACTACCAGTGGGAAGAGACCCAGTACTTC.

J is TRBJ1-2 and V is TRBV7-9; 7 nucleotides agree with TRBD1. The CDR3 covers 13 residues. Germline lookup yields CDR1 SEHNR and CDR2 FQNEAQ (reference sequence). The V segment lost 4 bases and the J segment 4 bases; nucleotides outside the gene matches: 3. CDR3 sequence: CASSSGTAYGYTF. The CDR3 DNA reads TGTGCCAGCAGCTCAGGGACAGCCTATGGCTACACCTTC.

The V call is TRBV7-8, the J call TRBJ2-7; a possible D gene is TRBD2 (5 bases). Deletions cut 5 bases from V and 0 bases from J, with 14 bases between. Germline loops: CDR1 SGHVS, CDR2 FQNEAQ. This CDR3 spans 15 amino acids. The CDR3 reads CASSPRGTISYEQYF. In nucleotides, the CDR3 is TGTGCCAGCAGCCCTCGGGGTACGATCTCCTACGAGCAGTACTTC.

This chain links TRBV19 with TRBJ2-7; the match to TRBD2 covers 7 bases. The CDR3 is 15 residues long. Trimming at V came to 3 bases and at J to 3 bases, leaving 8 bases not matched to a gene. The germline gives CDR1 LNHDA, CDR2 SQIVND (reference sequence). The CDR3 DNA reads as TGTGCCAGTAGTATCGTGGCGGGAGACTACTACGAGCAGTACTTC. Protein sequence: CASSIVAGDYYEQYF.

The V gene is TRBV4-1, the J gene TRBJ2-7; D is perhaps TRBD2 (6 bases). This CDR3 comprises 15 residues. CDR1 is MGHRA, CDR2 YSYEKL, per germline. V was pared by 3 bases and J by 3 bases, with 15 bases between. The CDR3 bases are TGCGCCAGCAGCCAGGACTTTCCGGGGGTCTACGAGCAGTACTTC. Translating gives CASSQDFPGVYEQYF.

V gene TRBV5-1 combines with J gene TRBJ1-1; TRBD1 matches 10 bases. The CDR3 length is 14 residues. Germline trimming cut 1 base from V and 5 bases from J; bases unmatched to any gene: 2. Germline V gives CDR1 SGHRS, CDR2 YFSETQ. CDR3: CASSLWTGGTEAFF. Here the CDR3 DNA reads TGCGCCAGCAGCTTGTGGACAGGGGGAACTGAAGCTTTCTTT.

The rearrangement uses TRBV3-1 (or the pseudogene TRBV3-2) and TRBJ2-3; 7 nucleotides agree with TRBD2. The germline gives CDR1 LGHDT, CDR2 YNNKEL (reference sequence). With 4 bases clipped from V and 2 bases from J, the junction kept 9 bases outside the gene matches. The length of the CDR3 is 16 residues. The CDR3 is CASSPTSGAYTDTQYF. DNA for the CDR3: TGTGCCAGCAGCCCGACGAGCGGGGCGTACACAGATACGCAGTATTTT.

Worth noting for this clone: Other DNA sequences in this sample translate to the same CDR3. The CDR3 is CASSFSGSTDTQYF. The CDR3 region has the DNA TGTGCCAGCAGCTTCTCCGGGAGCACAGATACGCAGTATTTT. The chain links TRBV7-9 to TRBJ2-3; D uncertain. CDR1 is SEHNR, CDR2 FQNEAQ, per germline (reference sequence). This CDR3 contains 14 residues. V shed 3 bases and J shed 0 bases, with 7 bases lying between them.

This clone was counted only a few times. The V and J genes are TRBV29-1 and TRBJ2-1; 8 bases are shared with TRBD2. CDR1 and CDR2 (germline): SQVTM, ANQGSEA. This CDR3 has 17 amino acids. With V trimmed by 4 bases and J by 2 bases, 13 bases remained unmatched. The DNA for the CDR3 is TGCAGCGTTGTCCGGACTAGCAGACCCGGAACCTACAATGAGCAGTTCTTC. Encoded protein: CSVVRTSRPGTYNEQFF.

V usage is TRBV4-1 and J usage is TRBJ1-5; TRBD1 matches 8 bases. Germline values: CDR1 MGHRA, CDR2 YSYEKL. This CDR3 is built from 15 residues. With 2 bases clipped from V and 2 bases from J, the junction kept 2 bases outside the gene matches. In nucleotides, the CDR3 is TGCGCCAGCAGCCAACAACAGGGGGGCAATCAGCCCCAGCATTTT. Protein sequence: CASSQQQGGNQPQHF.

The V and J genes are TRBV27 and TRBJ1-6; TRBD1 matches at 7 bases. J lost 6 bases, V lost 5 bases, and 7 bases had no gene match. In germline, CDR1 is MNHEY, CDR2 SMNVEV (reference sequence). The CDR3 runs to 15 residues. The CDR3, as DNA: TGTGCCAGCAGTCCATCGACAGGGATTAATTCACCCCTCCACTTT. Translation gives CASSPSTGINSPLHF.

J is TRBJ2-1 and V is TRBV7-3; 12 bases are a match to TRBD2. The V and J ends lost 0 bases and 6 bases, in that order; junction bases with no gene match: 0. This CDR3 comprises 15 residues. Germline lookup yields CDR1 SGHTA and CDR2 FQGTGA. The DNA for the CDR3 is TGTGCCAGCAGCTTAACGGGACTAGCGGGCAATGAGCAGTTCTTC. It translates to CASSLTGLAGNEQFF.